This T cell receptor beta chain was retrieved from a study of blood T cell repertoires in COVID-19. Germline V gene lookup returns CDR1 MNHEY and CDR2 SVGAGI. This CDR3 region has 15 residues. J lost 7 bases, V lost 6 bases, and 9 bases had no gene match. This table comes from immunoSEQ multiplex PCR, and its TCRdb copy is limited to in-frame clones, with some not included. This table holds around 290,000 clones, around 90% found once. Those who participated ranged in age from 18 to 89 years and resided in about two dozen US areas. This chain links TRBV6-5 with TRBJ2-1; 10 bases line up with TRBD1. The TCR sequence derives from a woman aged 40 to 50 who had recovered from COVID-19. The sample consisted of PBMCs or T cells enriched from blood (not recorded which). CDR3 sequence reads: CASRQDRGPSNEQFF. CDR3 coding DNA: TGTGCCAGCAGACAAGACAGGGGGCCCTCAAATGAGCAGTTCTTC.